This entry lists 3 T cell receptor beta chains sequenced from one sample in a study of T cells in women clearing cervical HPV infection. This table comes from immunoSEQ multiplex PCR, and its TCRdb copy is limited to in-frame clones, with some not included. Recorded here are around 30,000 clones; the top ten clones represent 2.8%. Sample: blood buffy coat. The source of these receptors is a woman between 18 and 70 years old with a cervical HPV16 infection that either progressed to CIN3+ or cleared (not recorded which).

The CDR3 protein is CASSAKETQYF. The CDR3 DNA, read in part, is TGTGCCAGCAGCGCTAAAGAGACC. This chain connects TRBV11-2 to TRBJ2-5; D gene unclear. The sequenced fragment ends 3 residues before the CDR3 boundary, so the rest is inferred from the germline J gene. With 5 bases removed from V and 3 bases from J, the gap between germline ends came to 4 bases. This CDR3 region has 11 residues. In germline, CDR1 is SGHAT, CDR2 FQNNGV.

CDR3 DNA, as far as it was read: TGCAGCGATATAGGACAGGGGGGATATGGC. This codes for CSDIGQGGYG. The full CDR3 protein is CSDIGQGGYGYTF. The chain couples TRBV29-1 to TRBJ1-2; 10 bases map to TRBD1. The CDR3 is cut off 3 residues early in the read; its end comes from the germline J gene. The CDR3 has 13 amino acids. CDR1 is SQVTM, CDR2 ANQGSEA, per germline. With V trimmed by 7 bases and J by 5 bases, 7 bases remained unmatched.

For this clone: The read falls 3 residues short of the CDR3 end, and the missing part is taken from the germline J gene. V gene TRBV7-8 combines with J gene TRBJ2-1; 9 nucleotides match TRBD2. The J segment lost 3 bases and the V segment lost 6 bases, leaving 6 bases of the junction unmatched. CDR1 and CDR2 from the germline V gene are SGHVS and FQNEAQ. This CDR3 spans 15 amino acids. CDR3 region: CASRDSGGDYNEQFF. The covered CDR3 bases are TGTGCCAGCAGAGATAGCGGGGGCGACTACAATGAG.